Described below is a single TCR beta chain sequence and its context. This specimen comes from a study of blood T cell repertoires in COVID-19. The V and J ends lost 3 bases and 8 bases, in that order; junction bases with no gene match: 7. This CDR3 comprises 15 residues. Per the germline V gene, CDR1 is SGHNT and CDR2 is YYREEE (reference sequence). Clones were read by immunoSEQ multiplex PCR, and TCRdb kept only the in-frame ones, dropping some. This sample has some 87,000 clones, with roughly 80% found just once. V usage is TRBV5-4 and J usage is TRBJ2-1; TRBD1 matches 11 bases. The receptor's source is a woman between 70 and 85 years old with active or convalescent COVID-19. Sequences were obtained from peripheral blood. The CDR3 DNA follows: TGTGCCAGCAGCTCCGATGGACAGGGGGCCTATGAGCAGTTCTTC. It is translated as CASSSDGQGAYEQFF. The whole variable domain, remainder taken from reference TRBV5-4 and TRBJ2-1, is ETGVTQSPTHLIKTRGQQVTLRCSSQSGHNTVSWYQQALGQGPQFIFQYYREEENGRGNFPPRFSGLQFPNYSSELNVNALELDDSALYLCASSSDGQGAYEQFFGPGTRLTVL.